These 4 T cell receptor beta chains originate from one sample sequenced in a study of early T cells in non-severe SARS-CoV-2 infection. TCRdb reprocessed the 5' RACE reads with MiXCR, giving one entry per CDR3 protein. The sample lists under 70,000 distinct CDR3 sequences, less than 5.5% seen once, with 4.9% in the top ten. The sequencing sample was made of whole blood. These receptors were collected from an adult who was a healthcare worker with PCR-confirmed SARS-CoV-2 infection or an uninfected control (not recorded which).

The rearrangement links TRBV7-6 to TRBJ2-2; TRBD2 agrees at 10 bases. The V and J ends lost 2 bases and 2 bases, in that order; junction bases with no gene match: 5. Germline CDR1 and CDR2: SGHVS and FNYEAQ. The CDR3 has 17 amino acids. The DNA for the CDR3 is TGTGCCAGCAGCTTAAGCGGGAGGGCCTTTAACACCGGGGAGCTGTTTTTT. This codes for CASSLSGRAFNTGELFF.

This clonotype was seen repeatedly, ten times or more. The chain is built from TRBV2 and TRBJ2-2, with 11 nucleotides matching TRBD2. The J segment lost 4 bases and the V segment lost 7 bases, leaving 8 bases of the junction unmatched. CDR1 is SNHLY, CDR2 FYNNEI, per germline. This CDR3 has 16 amino acids. CDR3 sequence reads: CASKILAGGSTGELFF. The CDR3 region has the DNA TGTGCCAGCAAAATCCTAGCGGGAGGTAGCACCGGGGAGCTGTTTTTT.

This clonotype has more than one count but fewer than ten. The chain has TRBV7-9 and TRBJ1-1; D is perhaps TRBD1 (5 bases). The CDR3 is 15 residues long. Trimming took off 5 bases at V and 1 base at J, with 14 bases between the two ends. Germline assignment: CDR1 SEHNR and CDR2 FQNEAQ (reference sequence). The CDR3, as DNA: TGTGCCAGCAGCCCGAGGGTAGGGGCGAACACTGAAGCTTTCTTT. Amino acid sequence: CASSPRVGANTEAFF. Looking up the rest from reference TRBV7-9 and TRBJ1-1 gives the full variable domain: DTGVSQNPRHKITKRGQNVTFRCDPISEHNRLYWYRQTLGQGPEFLTYFQNEAQLEKSRLLSDRFSAERPKGSFSTLEIQRTEQGDSAMYLCASSPRVGANTEAFFGQGTRLTVV.

The sample holds a few counts of this clonotype. This chain joins TRBV12-3 or TRBV12-4 and TRBJ2-3, with 8 bases lining up with TRBD2. J gave up 2 bases and V 3 bases, and 10 bases lay outside the gene matches. The CDR3 loop spans 17 amino acids. The CDR3 nucleotides read TGTGCCAGCAGTTTGCGTTCACTAGCGGAACCCACAGATACGCAGTATTTT. It codes for CASSLRSLAEPTDTQYF.